This T cell receptor beta chain was observed in a study of OX40 agonist ivuxolimab in advanced cancers. Generated by immunoSEQ multiplex PCR, the TCRdb table keeps only in-frame clones and is missing some. The sample lists approximately 76,000 clones, approximately 85% seen once, with roughly 0.66% in the top ten. Note on this clone: Other DNA sequences from this sample encode an identical CDR3 as well.

The CDR3 totals 14 residues. V was clipped by 5 bases and J by 8 bases, with 13 bases between them. Per the germline V gene, CDR1 is SEHNR and CDR2 is FQNEAQ (reference sequence). This sequence originates from an adult with an advanced solid tumor such as melanoma, head and neck, liver or kidney cancer. The V call is TRBV7-9, the J call TRBJ1-6; D perhaps matches TRBD1 (6 bases). The starting material was CD4+ or CD8+ T cells sorted from blood, obtained in a trial of the OX40 agonist ivuxolimab. CDR3 sequence (DNA): TGTGCCAGCAGCCTAGGGGGTACGCATTCACCCCTCCACTTT. It encodes CASSLGGTHSPLHF.